This TCR beta chain originates from a study of T cell responses to AZD1222 COVID-19 vaccine. General observations from the study: Sampled repertoires all dated from after the peak T cell response.

CDR3 size: 16 residues. The V and J ends lost 2 bases and 7 bases respectively, with 18 bases between them. Looked up from germline, CDR1 is WSHSY and CDR2 is SAAADI. Clones were read by immunoSEQ multiplex PCR, and TCRdb kept only the in-frame ones, dropping some. The sample lists 89,000 or so clones, more than 70% occurring once. Note on this clone: What it recognizes is unknown.

The receptor was isolated from an adult who received the AZD1222 COVID-19 vaccine. The V gene is TRBV10-2, the J gene TRBJ1-5; no clear D gene. The sequences come from peripheral blood, collected 28 days after the second AZD1222 dose. The CDR3 nucleotides read TGCGCCAGCAGTGAGCCCCACGCCGGGAGTATCCAGCCCCAGCATTTT. Translating it yields CASSEPHAGSIQPQHF.